The entry below describes one T cell receptor beta chain. The antigen remains undetermined. Sequencing used immunoSEQ multiplex PCR; TCRdb keeps in-frame clones, though not all of them. The table has some 210,000 clones, roughly 84% seen once; the top ten hold approximately 2%. These data are taken from a study of cytomegalovirus exposure and HLA in healthy donors. Study summary: The 90 to 150 validation repertoires used the same platform as the 650 to 800 first-cohort repertoires, a later analysis reported.

Separate from the roughly 610-subject first cohort, the roughly 120-subject validation cohort was the one that the donors belonged to. V was shortened by 6 bases and J by 9 bases, with 18 bases between the two germline ends. The CDR3 consists of 14 residues. Germline CDR1 is MDHEN and CDR2 is SYDVKM. Study findings and constraints: Cytomegalovirus-associated status was assigned to some 180 TCR beta chains.

The material sequenced was PBMCs. This receptor was obtained from a woman between 18 and 29 years old in good health and CMV-seropositive. The J gene is TRBJ1-5, the V gene TRBV28; possibly TRBD1 for D (6 bases). As DNA, the CDR3 is TGTGCCAGCAGAGGGGGTTCCGAGGTGTGGCCCCAGCATTTT. Encoded protein: CASRGGSEVWPQHF.